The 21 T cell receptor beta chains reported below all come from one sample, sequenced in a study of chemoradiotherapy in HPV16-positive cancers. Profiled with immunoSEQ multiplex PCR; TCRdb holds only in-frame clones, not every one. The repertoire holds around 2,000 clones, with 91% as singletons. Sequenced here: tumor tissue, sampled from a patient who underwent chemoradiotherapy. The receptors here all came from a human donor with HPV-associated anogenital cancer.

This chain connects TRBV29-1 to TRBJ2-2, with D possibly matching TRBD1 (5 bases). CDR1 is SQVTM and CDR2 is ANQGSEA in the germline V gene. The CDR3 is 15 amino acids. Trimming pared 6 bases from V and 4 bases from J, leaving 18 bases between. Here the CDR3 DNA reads TGCAGCGTCCCTCAGGGCAGACCGGGCACCGGGGAGCTGTTTTTT. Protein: CSVPQGRPGTGELFF.

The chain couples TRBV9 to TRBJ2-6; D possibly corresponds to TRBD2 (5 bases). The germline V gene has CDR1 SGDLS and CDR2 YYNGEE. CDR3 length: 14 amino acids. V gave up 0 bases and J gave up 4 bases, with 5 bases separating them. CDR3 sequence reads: CASSVAGGANVLTF. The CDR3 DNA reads TGTGCCAGCAGCGTAGCGGGAGGGGCCAACGTCCTGACTTTC.

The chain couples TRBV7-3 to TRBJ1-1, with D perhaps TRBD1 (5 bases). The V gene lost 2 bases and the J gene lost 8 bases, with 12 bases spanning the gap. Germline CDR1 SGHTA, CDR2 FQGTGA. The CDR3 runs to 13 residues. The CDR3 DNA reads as TGTGCCAGCAGCTTAGGCGCAGGGTCAGAAGCTTTCTTT. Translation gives CASSLGAGSEAFF.

The CDR3 DNA is TGCGCCAGCAGCTTGACTCAAAGTGAGCAGTTCTTC. The encoded protein is CASSLTQSEQFF. The chain is built from TRBV5-1 and TRBJ2-1; D is uncertain. The CDR3 is 12 amino acids. Germline CDR1 reads SGHRS; CDR2 reads YFSETQ. Trimming removed 1 base at V and 9 bases at J, with 8 bases between.

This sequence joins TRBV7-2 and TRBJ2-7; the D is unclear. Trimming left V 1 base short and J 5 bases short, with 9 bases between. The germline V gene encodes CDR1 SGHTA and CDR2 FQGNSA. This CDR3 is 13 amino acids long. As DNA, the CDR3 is TGTGCCAGCAGCTTAGGTTGGTCAGACGAGCAGTACTTC. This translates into CASSLGWSDEQYF.

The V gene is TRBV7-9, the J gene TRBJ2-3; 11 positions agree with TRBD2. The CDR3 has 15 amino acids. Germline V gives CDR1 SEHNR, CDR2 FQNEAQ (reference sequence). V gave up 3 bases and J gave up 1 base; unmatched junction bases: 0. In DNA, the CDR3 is TGTGCCAGCAGCTTGACTAGCGGGGGCACAGATACGCAGTATTTT. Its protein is CASSLTSGGTDTQYF.

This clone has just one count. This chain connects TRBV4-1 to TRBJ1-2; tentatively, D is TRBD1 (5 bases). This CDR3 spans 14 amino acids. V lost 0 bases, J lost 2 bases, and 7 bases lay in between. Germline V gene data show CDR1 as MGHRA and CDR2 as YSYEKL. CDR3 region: CASSQEGGNYGYTF. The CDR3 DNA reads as TGCGCCAGCAGCCAAGAGGGGGGGAACTATGGCTACACCTTC.

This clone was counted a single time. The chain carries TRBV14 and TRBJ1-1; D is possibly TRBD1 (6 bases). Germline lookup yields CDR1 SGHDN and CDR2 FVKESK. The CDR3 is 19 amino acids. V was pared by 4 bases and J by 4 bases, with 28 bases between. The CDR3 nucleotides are TGTGCCAGCAGCCCGCAACGCGGGGGGCCCACCGAGGGAGGCACTGAAGCTTTCTTT. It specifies CASSPQRGGPTEGGTEAFF.

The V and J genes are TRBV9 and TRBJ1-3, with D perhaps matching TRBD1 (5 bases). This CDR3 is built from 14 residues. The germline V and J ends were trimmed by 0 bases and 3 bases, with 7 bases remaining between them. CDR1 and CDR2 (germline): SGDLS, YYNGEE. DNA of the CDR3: TGTGCCAGCAGCGTAGCTGGGGGTGGAAACACCATATATTTT. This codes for CASSVAGGGNTIYF.

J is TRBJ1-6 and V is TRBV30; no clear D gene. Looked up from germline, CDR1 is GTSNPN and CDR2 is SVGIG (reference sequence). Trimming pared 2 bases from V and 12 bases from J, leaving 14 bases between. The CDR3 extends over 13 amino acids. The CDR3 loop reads CAWSKEAAGPLHF. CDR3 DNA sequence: TGTGCCTGGAGTAAGGAGGCGGCGGGACCCCTCCACTTT.

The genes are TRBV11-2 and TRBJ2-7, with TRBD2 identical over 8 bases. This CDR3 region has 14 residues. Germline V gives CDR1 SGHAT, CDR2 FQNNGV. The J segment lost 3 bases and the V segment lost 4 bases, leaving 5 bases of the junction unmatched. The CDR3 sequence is CASSSRRGVYEQYF. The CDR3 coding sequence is TGTGCCAGCAGCTCCCGGCGGGGGGTCTACGAGCAGTACTTC.

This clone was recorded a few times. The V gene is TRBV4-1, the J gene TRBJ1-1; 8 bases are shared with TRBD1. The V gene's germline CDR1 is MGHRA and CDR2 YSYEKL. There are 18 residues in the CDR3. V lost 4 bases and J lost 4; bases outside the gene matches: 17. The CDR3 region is CASSRHRDRRLPGTEAFF. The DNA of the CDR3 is TGCGCCAGCAGCCGACACCGGGACAGGCGTCTTCCGGGCACTGAAGCTTTCTTT.

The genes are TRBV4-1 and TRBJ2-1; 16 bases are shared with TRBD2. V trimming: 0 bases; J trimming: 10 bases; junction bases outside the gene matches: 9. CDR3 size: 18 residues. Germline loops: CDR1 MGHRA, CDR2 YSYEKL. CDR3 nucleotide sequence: TGCGCCAGCAGCCAAGATTCGTCGCCGGGACTAGCGGGGGGGGAGCAGTTCTTC. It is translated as CASSQDSSPGLAGGEQFF.

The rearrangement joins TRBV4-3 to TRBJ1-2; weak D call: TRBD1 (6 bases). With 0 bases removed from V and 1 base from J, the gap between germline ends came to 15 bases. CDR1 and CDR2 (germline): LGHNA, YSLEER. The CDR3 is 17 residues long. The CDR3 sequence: CASSQEVRGSVNYGYTF. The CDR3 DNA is TGCGCCAGCAGCCAAGAAGTCAGGGGAAGCGTTAACTATGGCTACACCTTC.

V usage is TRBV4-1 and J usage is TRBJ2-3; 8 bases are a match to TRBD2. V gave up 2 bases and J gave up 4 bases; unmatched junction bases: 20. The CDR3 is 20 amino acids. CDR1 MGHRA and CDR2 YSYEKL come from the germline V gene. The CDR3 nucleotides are TGCGCCAGCAGCCAATCGACATTTAGTCGGGGGGGGCCCGGAGCAGATACGCAGTATTTT. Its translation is CASSQSTFSRGGPGADTQYF.

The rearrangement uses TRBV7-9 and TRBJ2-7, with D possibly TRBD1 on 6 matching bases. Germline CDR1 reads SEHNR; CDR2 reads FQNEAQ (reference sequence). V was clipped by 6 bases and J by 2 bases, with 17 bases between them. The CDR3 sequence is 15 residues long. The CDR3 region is CASSYKTGHPYEQYF. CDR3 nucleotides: TGTGCCAGCAGTTACAAAACGGGACACCCCTACGAGCAGTACTTC.

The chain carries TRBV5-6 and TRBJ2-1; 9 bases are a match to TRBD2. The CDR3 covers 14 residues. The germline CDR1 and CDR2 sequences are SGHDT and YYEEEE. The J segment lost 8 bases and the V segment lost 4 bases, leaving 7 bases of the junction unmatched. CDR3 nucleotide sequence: TGTGCCAGCAGCAGAGAGGGACTAGCCTATGAGCAGTTCTTC. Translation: CASSREGLAYEQFF. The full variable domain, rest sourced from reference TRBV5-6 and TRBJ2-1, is DAGVTQSPTHLIKTRGQQVTLRCSPKSGHDTVSWYQQALGQGPQFIFQYYEEEERQRGNFPDRFSGHQFPNYSSELNVNALLLGDSALYLCASSREGLAYEQFFGPGTRLTVL.

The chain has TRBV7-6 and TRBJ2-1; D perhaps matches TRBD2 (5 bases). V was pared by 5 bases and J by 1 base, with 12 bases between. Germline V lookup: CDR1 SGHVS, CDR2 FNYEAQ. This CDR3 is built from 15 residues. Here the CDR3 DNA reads TGTGCCAGCAGCCCCCCGGCGGGTTCCTACAATGAGCAGTTCTTC. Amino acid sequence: CASSPPAGSYNEQFF.

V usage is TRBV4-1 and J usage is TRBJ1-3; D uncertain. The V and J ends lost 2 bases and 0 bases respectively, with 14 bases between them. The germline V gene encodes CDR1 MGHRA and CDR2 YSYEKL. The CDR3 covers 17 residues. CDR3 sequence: CASSQWEVQTSGNTIYF. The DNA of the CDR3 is TGCGCCAGCAGCCAATGGGAAGTACAAACCTCTGGAAACACCATATATTTT.

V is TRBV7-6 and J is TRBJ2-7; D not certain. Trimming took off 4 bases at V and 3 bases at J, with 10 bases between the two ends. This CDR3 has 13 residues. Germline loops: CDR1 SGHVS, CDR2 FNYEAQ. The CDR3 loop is CASSSGPNYEQYF. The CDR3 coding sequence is TGTGCCAGCAGCTCCGGACCGAACTACGAGCAGTACTTC.

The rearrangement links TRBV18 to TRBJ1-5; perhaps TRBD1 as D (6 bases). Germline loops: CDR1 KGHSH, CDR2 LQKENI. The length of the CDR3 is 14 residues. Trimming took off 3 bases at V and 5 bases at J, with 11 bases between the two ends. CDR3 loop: CASSPQGRDQPQHF. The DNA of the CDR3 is TGTGCCAGCTCACCTCAGGGGCGTGATCAGCCCCAGCATTTT.